This T cell receptor beta chain was retrieved from a study of cytomegalovirus exposure and HLA in healthy donors (dated by TCRdb to the late 2010s). Study-wide context: An earlier analysis of fewer than 750 of the donors reported 250 to 350 Gb of sequence data and approximately 120 million unique TCR beta sequences obtained from around 180 million T cells. Roughly 300 gigabases of sequencing data and tens of millions of unique TCR sequences were included in an early release covering 500 to 750 HLA-typed donors. Of the roughly 400 genotyped donors, approximately 83% fell in the genetic ancestry cluster associated with self-reported Caucasian donors. The study aimed to test whether cataloging public T cell receptors could reveal signatures of past pathogen exposure. The T cell repertoires of around 670 subjects were profiled by immunosequencing and related to cytomegalovirus serostatus. In addition to the first cohort of hundreds of subjects, a separate validation cohort of 120 different subjects was used. To predict cytomegalovirus infection status, the study brought together high-throughput TCR immunosequencing, statistical association of individual TCRs with disease status, and machine learning. A later analysis re-analyzed previously published TCR beta repertoires from hundreds of donors and added high-resolution HLA genotyping to study TCR occurrence patterns. Rather than using new phenotypic data, the later analysis identified candidate immune exposures from TCR beta sequences and from how often those sequences occurred across donors. In an earlier analysis of around 540 of the donors, high-throughput TCR beta sequencing was used to judge whether each TCR beta V gene segment behaved as functional or pseudogenic. Donor age, sex, ethnicity and CMV serostatus were compiled together with the repertoire data. Genome-wide SNP genotypes for about 65% of the 666 donors were used in a later genetic analysis, which treated that subset as a discovery cohort. All discovery cohort repertoires had been generated on a single sequencing platform. HLA typing included class I and class II loci at four-digit resolution. The number of typed donors differed by locus: about 620-640 for A, B, C, DRB1 and DQB1; about 520 for DQA1; approximately 600 for DPA1; and around 450 for DPB1. Roughly five DR-DQ haplotypes were handled as single units for association and clustering, since linkage in the cohort was strong. Among roughly 370 genotyped donors of the cohort, an average of 235,054 unique TCR beta nucleotide sequences were sequenced per donor, 15% to 20% of them non-productive.

CDR1 LNHNV and CDR2 YYDKDF were looked up in the germline V gene (reference sequence). Including the terminal cysteine and phenylalanine, the CDR3 comprises 13 residues. CDR3 DNA is the only sequence kept; it has 39 bases, read in frame from the first base. Germline trimming: 1 base from V, 10 bases from J; junction bases outside gene matches: 6. Only a few counts were recorded for this clone. Which antigen it targets is not known. Base qualities are not recorded, but no much larger clone differs from it by a single base. The library was produced with the immunoSEQ multiplex PCR assay. The multiplex PCR relied on a mix of 60 forward primers for TCR Vbeta segments and 13 reverse primers for TCR Jbeta segments. The CDR3 region of rearranged TCR beta genes was amplified from genomic DNA with a multiplex PCR assay. The Illumina HiSeq System was used to sequence the amplified TCR beta libraries as 87-base-pair reads. Per the authors' processing: A later analysis counted tens of millions of unique TCR beta chains across the 690 or so repertoires, and roughly 10 million of these chains were shared by at least two donors. Raw reads were error-corrected and collapsed into unique sequences with a nearest-neighbor algorithm that merged closely related sequences to remove PCR and sequencing errors. To assign V, D and J gene segments, CDR3 sequences were aligned to IMGT reference sequences. For a sequence to be retained, a match of at least six nucleotides was required to both a V gene segment and a J gene segment. A rearrangement counted as productive if the CDR3 had no stop codons and remained in frame with V and J, and every other rearrangement counted as non-productive. Following IMGT convention, CDR3 was defined as the stretch from the second conserved V-encoded cysteine to the conserved J-encoded phenylalanine. Sequences without an unambiguous match to a single V gene segment were excluded from the earlier analysis of about 630 of the donors. An earlier analysis of 587 of the donors called V segments functional above 56.7% productive rearrangements and segregating when the between-donor standard deviation exceeded 5%. A statistical classification framework was developed to diagnose cytomegalovirus status using the catalog of TCR beta chain sequences. A later analysis assigned V and J genes by comparing TCR nucleotide sequences with IMGT/GENE-DB human TR gene sequences. The TCRdist pipeline was used in a later analysis to assign CDR3 sequences and most-parsimonious VDJ recombination scenarios. In a later analysis, each TCR beta chain was defined by its CDR3 amino acid sequence together with its V-gene family, and reads lacking a unique V-gene family were excluded. A later analysis removed 592 highly shared, low-generation-probability nucleotide sequences to deal with suspected cross-contamination and a sequencing artifact. In a later analysis, a clonal expansion index was calculated for each public chain from normalized within-repertoire ranks of inferred template counts. In a later analysis, generation probabilities were computed using a VDJ recombination model fitted to out-of-frame rearrangements, and the results were checked against IGoR. Hypergeometric tests were used in a later analysis to score TCR-TCR, TCR-HLA and TCR-CMV co-occurrence, with a repertoire-size bias correction applied to the TCR pairs. A later analysis estimated false discovery rates by permuting HLA or CMV assignments 20 times. In a later analysis, co-occurring TCRs were grouped using DBSCAN, and TCRdist sequence similarity was added for clustering within HLA-allele-positive subsets. Repertoires with fewer than 30,000 or more than 120,000 public chains, plus five repertoires with anomalous nucleotide sharing, were excluded from co-occurrence clustering. The table was pulled from immuneACCESS by TCRdb, which kept in-frame rearrangements only. Such tables lose some clones; where checked, under half of the loss comes from unresolved V genes, and the rest has no known cause. V, J and clone size reflect that table, while D and trimming were determined from the DNA. The sample yields some 98,000 clones; around a tenth were counted once. In total, the top ten clones hold about 5% of the sample.

The cohort consisted of 650 to 700 healthy bone marrow donors. At the time of sampling, all cohort members were nominally healthy, though unrecorded immune exposures were likely present. The donor tested CMV seropositive, placing the donor among the 289 seropositive members of the cohort. Every donor gave a peripheral blood sample, and the peripheral blood mononuclear cells from that sample were used for TCR beta sequencing. Genomic DNA was extracted from the blood cell samples with the Qiagen DNeasy Blood Extraction Kit. The investigation overall reported the following: Correlated functional status among segregating V segments might be attributable to linkage disequilibrium, but an unknown experimental factor could not be ruled out. The cohort was sequenced for TCR beta chains only, and without alpha or paired-chain data the features that could be detected were limited. Most TCR sequences were observed very rarely across donors, whereas some public TCRs were present in many individuals. Strong co-occurrence of HLA alleles, especially DR and DQ, made assigning TCR associations to individual alleles difficult. Some IMGT-functional V segments, including TRBV6-2 and TRBV6-3, could not be distinguished by the 87-base-pair reads and were therefore excluded. Roughly uniform sequencing depth across donors was assumed in presence/absence analyses, although this assumption may not hold. V-gene and J-gene trimming of TCR beta chains was associated with a missense DCLRE1C variant in a later genetic analysis, and the association was replicated in an independent cohort. Because HLA typing was unavailable for some donors at each locus, only the typed subset was used in association tests. According to a later genetic analysis, donors in an Asian-associated ancestry cluster had fewer N-insertions in productive TCRs than the approximately 700-donor mean. A group of highly shared sequence variants was considered likely to be a technical artifact of the sequencing pipeline. For the cohort, immune exposure information was limited to CMV serostatus. A later analysis found that TCR association rates varied across HLA loci, with DRB1 alleles showing the most associated TCRs and HLA-C alleles the fewest. In the study, 150 to 200 TCR beta chains were listed as associated with cytomegalovirus. Cytomegalovirus status was reported to be diagnosed by the classifier with high specificity and sensitivity in both the original and validation cohorts. In vitro tests confirmed that a few of the cytomegalovirus-associated TCR beta chains recognize cytomegalovirus antigens. Approximately 16 rarely observed V segments, including chromosome 9 orphons, were excluded from the earlier analysis of about 500 of the donors because counts were too low. At a false discovery rate of 0.05, a later analysis linked under 20,000 TCR beta sequences to specific HLA alleles. A further reported finding was that TCR beta sequences accurately predicted the HLA-A and HLA-B alleles for most subjects in the first cohort. A later analysis found that most CMV-associated TCR beta chains appeared HLA-restricted, with HLA associations seemingly driven largely by CMV exposure. In a later analysis, several top co-occurrence clusters were reported to appear linked to parvovirus B19, influenza, CMV and Epstein-Barr virus. The authors suggested that the approach could potentially be generalized to other disease states and immunological phenotypes. Broadly in line with IMGT annotations, most TCR beta V segments showed up in productive rearrangements about 87% or about 30% of the time in an earlier analysis of several hundred of the donors. Compared with equally common non-associated chains, HLA-associated TCR beta chains in a later analysis were more clonally expanded and had lower generation probabilities.

The sequence was collected from a man aged 50-60 years in good health and CMV-seropositive. The V and J segments used are TRBV15 and TRBJ1-1; 7 middle bases align to TRBD1. The specimen sequenced was PBMCs. CDR3 loop: CATSRGGTVGAFF. The sequenced DNA is TGTGCCACCAGCAGAGGAGGGACAGTGGGAGCTTTCTTT. The full variable domain, completed from the reference TRBV15 and TRBJ1-1 proteins outside the CDR3, reads DAMVIQNPRYQVTQFGKPVTLSCSQTLNHNVMYWYQQKSSQAPKLLFHYYDKDFNNEADTPDNFQSRRPNTSFCFLDIRSPGLGDTAMYLCATSRGGTVGAFFGQGTRLTVV.